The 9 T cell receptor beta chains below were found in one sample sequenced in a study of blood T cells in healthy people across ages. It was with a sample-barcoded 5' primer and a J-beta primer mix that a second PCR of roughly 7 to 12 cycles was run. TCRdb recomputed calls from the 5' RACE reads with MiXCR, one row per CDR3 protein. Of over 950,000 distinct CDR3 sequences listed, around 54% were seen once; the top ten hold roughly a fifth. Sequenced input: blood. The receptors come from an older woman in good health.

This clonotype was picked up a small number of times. CDR3 coding DNA: TGTGCCAGCAGCTTACAGGGTATGGGGACTGAAGCTTTCTTT. Translating gives CASSLQGMGTEAFF. This rearrangement joins TRBV7-2 to TRBJ1-1; the D gene is possibly TRBD1 (5 bases). There are 14 residues in the CDR3. Germline loops: CDR1 SGHTA, CDR2 FQGNSA. V lost 2 bases and J lost 5, with 12 bases in between.

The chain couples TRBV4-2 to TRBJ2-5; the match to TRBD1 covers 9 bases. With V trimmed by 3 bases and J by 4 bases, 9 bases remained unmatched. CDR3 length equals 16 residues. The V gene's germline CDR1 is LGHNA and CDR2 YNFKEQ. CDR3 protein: CASSHPQGAKGETQYF. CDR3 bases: TGTGCCAGCAGCCACCCACAGGGGGCAAAGGGAGAGACCCAGTACTTC.

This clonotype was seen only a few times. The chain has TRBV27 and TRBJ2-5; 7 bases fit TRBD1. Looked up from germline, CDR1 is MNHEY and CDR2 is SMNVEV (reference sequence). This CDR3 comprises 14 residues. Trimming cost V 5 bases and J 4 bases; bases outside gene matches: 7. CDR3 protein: CASSARTGGETQYF. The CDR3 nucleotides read TGTGCCAGCAGTGCCAGGACAGGTGGAGAGACCCAGTACTTC.

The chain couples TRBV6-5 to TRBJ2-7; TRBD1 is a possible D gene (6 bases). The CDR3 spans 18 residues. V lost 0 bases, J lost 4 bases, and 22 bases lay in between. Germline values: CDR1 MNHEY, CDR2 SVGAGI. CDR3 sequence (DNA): TGTGCCAGCAGTTACTCCCCTCCAGGGGTAGAAGCGGAGTACGAGCAGTACTTC. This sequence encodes CASSYSPPGVEAEYEQYF.

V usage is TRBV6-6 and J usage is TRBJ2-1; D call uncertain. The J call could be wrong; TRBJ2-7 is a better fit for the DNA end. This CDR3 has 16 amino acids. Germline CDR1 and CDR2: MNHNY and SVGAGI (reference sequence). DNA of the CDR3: TGTGCCAGCAGTTACCCGTCTAGGCAGCAGAACAATGAGCAGTACTTC. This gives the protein CASSYPSRQQNNEQYF.

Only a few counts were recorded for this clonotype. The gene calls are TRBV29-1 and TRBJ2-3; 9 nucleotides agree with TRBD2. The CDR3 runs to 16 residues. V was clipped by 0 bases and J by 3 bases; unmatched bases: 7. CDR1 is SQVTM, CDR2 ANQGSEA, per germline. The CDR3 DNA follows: TGCAGCGTTGAAGATCAGGCGGGAGGGCCAACAGATACGCAGTATTTT. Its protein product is CSVEDQAGGPTDTQYF.

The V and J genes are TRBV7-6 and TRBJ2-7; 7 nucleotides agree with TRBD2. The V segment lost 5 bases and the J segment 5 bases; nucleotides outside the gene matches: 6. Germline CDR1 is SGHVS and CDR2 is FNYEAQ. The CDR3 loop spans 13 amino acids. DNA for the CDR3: TGTGCCAGCAGCCAAGCGGGGTACCACGAGCAGTACTTC. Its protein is CASSQAGYHEQYF.

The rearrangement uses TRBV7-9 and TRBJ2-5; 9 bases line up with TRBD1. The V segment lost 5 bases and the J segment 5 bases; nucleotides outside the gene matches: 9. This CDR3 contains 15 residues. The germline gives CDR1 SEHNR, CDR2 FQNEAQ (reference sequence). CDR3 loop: CASSPGDRVLETQYF. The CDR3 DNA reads TGTGCCAGCAGCCCCGGGGACAGGGTGTTGGAGACCCAGTACTTC.

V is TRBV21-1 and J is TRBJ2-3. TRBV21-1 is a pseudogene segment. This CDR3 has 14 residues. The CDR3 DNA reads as TGTGCCAGCAGCAAAAACGGGGGCGCAGATACGCAGTATTTT. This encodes CASSKNGGADTQYF.